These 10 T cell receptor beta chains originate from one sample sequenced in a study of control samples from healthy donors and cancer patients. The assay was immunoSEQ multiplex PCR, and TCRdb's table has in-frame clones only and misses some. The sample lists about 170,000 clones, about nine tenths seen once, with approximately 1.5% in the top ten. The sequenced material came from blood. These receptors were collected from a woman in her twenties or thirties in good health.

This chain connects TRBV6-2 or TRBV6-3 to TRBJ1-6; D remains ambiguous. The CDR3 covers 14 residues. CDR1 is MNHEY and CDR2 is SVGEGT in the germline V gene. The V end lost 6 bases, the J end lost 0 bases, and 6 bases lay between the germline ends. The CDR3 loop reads CASSQSSYNSPLHF. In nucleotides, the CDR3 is TGTGCCAGCAGCCAGAGCTCCTATAATTCACCCCTCCACTTT.

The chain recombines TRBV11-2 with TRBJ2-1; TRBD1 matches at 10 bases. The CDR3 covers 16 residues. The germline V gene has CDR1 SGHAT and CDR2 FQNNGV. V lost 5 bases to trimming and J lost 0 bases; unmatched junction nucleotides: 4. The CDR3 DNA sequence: TGTGCCAGCAGCACCCGGACAGGGGGCTCCTACAATGAGCAGTTCTTC. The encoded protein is CASSTRTGGSYNEQFF. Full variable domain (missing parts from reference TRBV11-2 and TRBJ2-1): EAGVAQSPRYKIIEKRQSVAFWCNPISGHATLYWYQQILGQGPKLLIQFQNNGVVDDSQLPKDRFSAERLKGVDSTLKIQPAKLEDSAVYLCASSTRTGGSYNEQFFGPGTRLTVL.

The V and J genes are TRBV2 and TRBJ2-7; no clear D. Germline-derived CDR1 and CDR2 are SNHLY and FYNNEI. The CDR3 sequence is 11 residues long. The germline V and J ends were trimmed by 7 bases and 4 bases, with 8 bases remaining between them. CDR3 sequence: CASIGGYEQYF. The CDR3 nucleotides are TGTGCCAGCATAGGTGGGTACGAGCAGTACTTC.

The DNA of the CDR3 is TGTGCCAGCAGTAGGGACTGGACAGATACGCAGTATTTT. Translated, it gives CASSRDWTDTQYF. The chain recombines TRBV28 with TRBJ2-3; maybe TRBD2 (6 bases). V was cut by 5 bases and J by 3 bases, with 9 bases left in between. Germline V lookup: CDR1 MDHEN, CDR2 SYDVKM. The CDR3 has 13 residues. Full variable domain (remainder filled in from reference TRBV28 and TRBJ2-3): DVKVTQSSRYLVKRTGEKVFLECVQDMDHENMFWYRQDPGLGLRLIYFSYDVKMKEKGDIPEGYSVSREKKERFSLILESASTNQTSMYLCASSRDWTDTQYFGPGTRLTVL.

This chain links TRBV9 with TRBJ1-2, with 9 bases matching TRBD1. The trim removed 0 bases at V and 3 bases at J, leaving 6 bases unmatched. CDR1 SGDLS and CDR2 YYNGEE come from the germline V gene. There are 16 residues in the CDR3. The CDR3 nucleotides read TGTGCCAGCAGCGTAGTCCCGACAGGGGGTTACTATGGCTACACCTTC. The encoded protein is CASSVVPTGGYYGYTF.

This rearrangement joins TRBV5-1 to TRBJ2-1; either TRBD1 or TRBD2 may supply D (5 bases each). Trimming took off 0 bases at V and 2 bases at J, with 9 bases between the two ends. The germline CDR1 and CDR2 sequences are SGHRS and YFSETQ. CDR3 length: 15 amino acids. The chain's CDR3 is CASSLGGSAYNEQFF. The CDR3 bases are TGCGCCAGCAGCTTGGGGGGGAGCGCCTACAATGAGCAGTTCTTC.

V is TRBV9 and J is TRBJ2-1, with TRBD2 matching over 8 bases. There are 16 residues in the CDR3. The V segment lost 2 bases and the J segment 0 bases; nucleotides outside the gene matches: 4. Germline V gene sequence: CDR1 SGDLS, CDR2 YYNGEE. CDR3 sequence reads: CASSVGLGPSYNEQFF. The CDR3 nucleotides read TGTGCCAGCAGCGTGGGACTAGGCCCCTCCTACAATGAGCAGTTCTTC. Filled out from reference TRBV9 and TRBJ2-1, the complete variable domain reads DSGVTQTPKHLITATGQRVTLRCSPRSGDLSVYWYQQSLDQGLQFLIQYYNGEERAKGNILERFSAQQFPDLHSELNLSSLELGDSALYFCASSVGLGPSYNEQFFGPGTRLTVL.

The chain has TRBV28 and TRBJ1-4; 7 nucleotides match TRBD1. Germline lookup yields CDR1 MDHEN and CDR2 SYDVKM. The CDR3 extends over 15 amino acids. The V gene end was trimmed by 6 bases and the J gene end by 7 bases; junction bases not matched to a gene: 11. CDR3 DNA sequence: TGTGCCAGCAGCTCCAGACAGGGCCGCGGTGAAAAACTGTTTTTT. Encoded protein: CASSSRQGRGEKLFF.

The CDR3 spells CASSRTGRSGANVLTF. As DNA, the CDR3 is TGTGCCAGCAGCCGGACAGGGCGCTCTGGGGCCAACGTCCTGACTTTC. The chain carries TRBV7-6 and TRBJ2-6; 8 bases match TRBD1. J lost 0 bases, V lost 5 bases, and 3 bases had no gene match. This CDR3 contains 16 residues. Germline lookup yields CDR1 SGHVS and CDR2 FNYEAQ.

Here the CDR3 DNA reads TGCGCCAGCAGCCACATGACAGGGCGCCAAAACATTCAGTACTTC. This translates into CASSHMTGRQNIQYF. This chain uses TRBV4-1 with TRBJ2-4; 7 nucleotides line up with TRBD1. CDR1 and CDR2 from the germline V gene are MGHRA and YSYEKL. The CDR3 is 15 residues long. Trimming removed 3 bases from V and 5 bases from J; junction bases left unmatched: 7.